The TCR beta chain described here comes from a study of control samples from healthy donors and cancer patients (dated by TCRdb to the early 2020s). A remark on this clone: The clone's antigen remains unknown. No base qualities exist here, and no much larger clone lies one base off it.

Its CDR3 holds 14 amino acids, cysteine through phenylalanine. The DNA shown is the 42-base CDR3, in frame from base 1. Trimming at the junction amounts to 5 bases on V and 7 bases on J, and the germline ends lie 12 bases apart. The germline V gene specifies SGHVS as CDR1 and FNYEAQ as CDR2. The method behind the library was the immunoSEQ multiplex PCR assay. Held by TCRdb, this immuneACCESS table contains in-frame sequences only and omits some clones. Under half of the omission traces to an unresolved V gene where checked; the cause of the rest is unknown. A total of some 140,000 clones appear in this sample, 90% to 95% of them only once. Approximately 6% of the sample belongs to the ten largest clones.

Material for sequencing was blood. The receptor was isolated from a man aged 40-49 years in good health. The sequence is built from TRBV7-6 and TRBJ1-6; no D gene can be assigned with confidence. The DNA reads TGTGCCAGCAGCCGATCCGGACCAAATTCACCCCTCCACTTT. Protein translation: CASSRSGPNSPLHF.